What follows are 20 T cell receptor beta chains derived from one specimen sequenced in a study. TCRdb called the 5' RACE reads again in MiXCR, with one record for every CDR3 protein. Of some 37,000 distinct CDR3 sequences listed, approximately 19% are singletons. Sequences were obtained from naive CD4+ T cells sorted from a lymph node. Subset specified: naive CD4+ T cells, CD4+CD45RA+CD25-. Receptor source: a female donor with breast cancer.

As concerns this clonotype: A much larger clone is a single base away; this may be a read error. The chain carries TRBV6-1 and TRBJ2-7; D is unresolved. There are 12 residues in the CDR3. The germline gives CDR1 MNHNS, CDR2 SASEGT. V gave up 6 bases and J gave up 6 bases, with 12 bases separating them. CDR3 sequence: CASRPHTAEQYF. The DNA for the CDR3 is TGTGCCAGCAGGCCCCACACAGCCGAGCAGTACTTC.

This clonotype was counted between two and nine times. No conserved phenylalanine or tryptophan is present at the end of the CDR3, so a read error is the likely explanation. The gene calls are TRBV5-1 and TRBJ2-1; the match to TRBD1 covers 12 bases. This CDR3 is built from 15 residues. The ends lost 3 bases at V and 10 bases at J; junction bases unmatched: 8. Per germline, CDR1 SGHRS and CDR2 YFSETQ. CDR3 in amino acids: CASSWGQGAPREQFS. The CDR3 DNA reads as TGCGCCAGCAGCTGGGGACAGGGGGCTCCGAGGGAGCAGTTCTCC.

In its sample, this clonotype was seen many times. The V and J genes are TRBV7-8 and TRBJ2-7, with D hard to call. There are 15 residues in the CDR3. The germline V gene encodes CDR1 SGHVS and CDR2 FQNEAQ. V gave up 5 bases and J gave up 2 bases, with 16 bases separating them. As DNA, the CDR3 is TGTGCCAGCAGCCCCCAGGTATCGCAGGCCTACGAGCAGTACTTC. This sequence encodes CASSPQVSQAYEQYF.

On this clonotype itself: The junction does not match germline at one end; this may be a read error. This chain joins TRBV7-2 and TRBJ2-5, with a weak D call TRBD2 (6 bases). CDR3 length: 15 amino acids. Germline CDR1 and CDR2: SGHTA and FQGNSA. CDR3 DNA: TGTGCCAGCAGCTTAGTGTCGGGACTTCAAGAGACCCTGTACTTC. As protein: CASSLVSGLQETLYF.

This clonotype has a count of ten or more. The chain recombines TRBV7-2 with TRBJ2-3, with no clear D. Trimming took off 7 bases at V and 4 bases at J, with 12 bases between the two ends. The CDR3 totals 13 residues. CDR1 and CDR2 from the germline V gene are SGHTA and FQGNSA. CDR3 coding DNA: TGTGCCAGCACAAATTATATCGCAGATACGCAGTATTTT. Protein sequence: CASTNYIADTQYF.

The chain carries TRBV5-1 and TRBJ1-2; 9 nucleotides line up with TRBD1. There are 13 residues in the CDR3. The germline CDR1 and CDR2 sequences are SGHRS and YFSETQ. V dropped 4 bases and J dropped 7; count of bases not matched to a gene: 5. The CDR3 nucleotides are TGCGCCAGCAGCGTTTCGGACAGGGGTGGCTACACCTTC. Encoded protein: CASSVSDRGGYTF.

This sequence joins TRBV5-1 and TRBJ1-1; the D gene is possibly TRBD1 (5 bases). Trimming removed 2 bases at V and 2 bases at J, with 13 bases between. Germline-derived CDR1 and CDR2 are SGHRS and YFSETQ. The CDR3 totals 15 residues. The chain's CDR3 is CASSFNGRGNTEAFF. The CDR3 DNA reads TGCGCCAGCAGCTTCAATGGGAGGGGTAACACTGAAGCTTTCTTT.

In the case of this clonotype: A much bigger clone sits one base away, suggesting this may be a read error. The chain carries TRBV27 and TRBJ1-6; no clear D gene. CDR3 length: 12 residues. Germline lookup yields CDR1 MNHEY and CDR2 SMNVEV (reference sequence). V lost 2 bases, J lost 14 bases, and 10 bases lay in between. CDR3 coding DNA: TGTGCCAGCAGTTTACACGGGGTGACCCTCCACTTT. It codes for CASSLHGVTLHF.

As for this clonotype: A much larger clone lies a single base off, so this may be a read error. The CDR3 DNA reads TGTGCCAGTGGAACTGGGACAGGAGGCGACACCTTC. Amino acid sequence: CASGTGTGGDTF. This sequence joins TRBV7-9 and TRBJ1-2; 8 nucleotides match TRBD1. Germline CDR1 and CDR2: SEHNR and FQNEAQ (reference sequence). There are 12 residues in the CDR3. J gave up 12 bases and V 9 bases, and 12 bases lay outside the gene matches.

In its sample, this clonotype was seen many times. The gene calls are TRBV12-3 or TRBV12-4 and TRBJ2-2, with no clear D. This CDR3 is built from 12 residues. V lost 6 bases and J 3 bases, leaving 5 bases between the germline ends. For the CDR3, the DNA is TGTGCCAGCAGCCGGTACACCGGGGAGCTGTTTTTT. It translates to CASSRYTGELFF.

About this clonotype: This sequence may be a read error, since a much larger clone differs from it by one base. This chain links TRBV29-1 with TRBJ1-1; TRBD1 is a possible D gene (6 bases). Germline loops: CDR1 SQVTM, CDR2 ANQGSEA. This CDR3 comprises 13 residues. The CDR3 sequence: CSVPRGGDTEACF. CDR3 sequence (DNA): TGCAGCGTCCCCCGGGGGGGGGACACTGAAGCTTGCTTT.

In the case of this clonotype: One end of the junction is discordant with germline, which a read error may explain. CDR3 nucleotides: TGTGCTAGCAGCCCCTCCGGGGGCAATGAGCAGTTCTTC. Protein: CASSPSGGNEQFF. The chain joins TRBV7-7 to TRBJ2-1, with D tentatively TRBD2 (6 bases). Germline V gene lookup returns CDR1 SSHAT and CDR2 FNYEAQ (reference sequence). The CDR3 covers 13 residues.

This clonotype is medium-sized within its sample. The chain has TRBV7-2 and TRBJ2-7; 7 positions match TRBD1. Germline CDR1 and CDR2: SGHTA and FQGNSA. The V segment lost 6 bases and the J segment 0 bases; nucleotides outside the gene matches: 5. The CDR3 covers 14 residues. This CDR3 is CASRASGGSYEQYF. In nucleotides, the CDR3 is TGTGCCAGCAGAGCCTCAGGGGGCTCCTACGAGCAGTACTTC. The complete variable domain, with remaining parts taken from reference TRBV7-2 and TRBJ2-7, reads GAGVSQSPSNKVTEKGKDVELRCDPISGHTALYWYRQSLGQGLEFLIYFQGNSAPDKSGLPSDRFSAERTGGSVSTLTIQRTQQEDSAVYLCASRASGGSYEQYFGPGTRLTVT.

This clonotype was recorded a few times. The gene calls are TRBV19 and TRBJ1-5, with D tentatively TRBD1 (5 bases). The ends were cut back, 9 bases at V and 5 bases at J, with 11 bases in the middle. Germline-derived CDR1 and CDR2 are LNHDA and SQIVND (reference sequence). The CDR3 is 12 residues long. The CDR3 loop is CASGDGYQPQHF. CDR3 nucleotide sequence: TGTGCCAGCGGGGACGGGTATCAGCCCCAGCATTTT.

A few counts support this clonotype. The chain has TRBV6-1 and TRBJ1-2; D not certain. In germline, CDR1 is MNHNS, CDR2 SASEGT. The CDR3 spans 13 residues. V lost 2 bases, J lost 3 bases, and 7 bases lay in between. The CDR3 region has the DNA TGTGCCAGCAGTGAACGGGGAGACTATGGCTACACCTTC. Encoded protein: CASSERGDYGYTF.

This sequence joins TRBV28 and TRBJ1-6; D not certain. The CDR3 extends over 12 amino acids. Germline lookup yields CDR1 MDHEN and CDR2 SYDVKM. Trimming removed 6 bases at V and 11 bases at J, with 11 bases between. The CDR3 loop is CASSETLPPLHF. The CDR3 nucleotides read TGTGCCAGCAGCGAAACACTCCCACCCCTCCACTTT.

This clonotype was detected ten times or more. The rearrangement links TRBV20-1 to TRBJ1-2; no clear D. The germline gives CDR1 DFQATT, CDR2 SNEGSKA (reference sequence). Between the trimmed V and J ends, which lost 0 bases and 5 bases, there was a span of 10 bases. The CDR3 covers 13 residues. CDR3 sequence: CSARDLEVYGYTF. As DNA, the CDR3 is TGCAGTGCTAGAGATTTGGAGGTGTATGGCTACACCTTC.

The chain has TRBV6-6 and TRBJ2-7; the D gene is possibly TRBD1 (6 bases). This CDR3 comprises 14 residues. Germline CDR1 MNHNY, CDR2 SVGAGI (reference sequence). V shed 5 bases and J shed 2 bases, with 13 bases lying between them. The CDR3 DNA follows: TGTGCCAGCAGTCGCCTTGGACAGACCTACGAGCAGTACTTC. It yields the protein CASSRLGQTYEQYF.

The chain links TRBV7-2 to TRBJ1-2; no definite D call. This CDR3 has 14 residues. V lost 3 bases and J lost 2, with 10 bases in between. The germline CDR1 and CDR2 sequences are SGHTA and FQGNSA. DNA of the CDR3: TGTGCCAGCAGCTTTCTGACGCCGAACTATGGCTACACCTTC. This codes for CASSFLTPNYGYTF.

To note about this clonotype: This may be a read error, as it is one base from a much larger clone. The chain joins TRBV7-9 to TRBJ2-7; D not resolved. The CDR3 is 13 residues long. Germline assignment: CDR1 SEHNR and CDR2 FQNEAQ (reference sequence). CDR3 DNA sequence: TGTGCCGGCAGCTTAGTTTCTGGGCACGAGCAGTACTTC. Its protein product is CAGSLVSGHEQYF.